The 20 T cell receptor beta chains given below trace back to one sample, sequenced in a study of ipilimumab plus nivolumab after autologous stem cell transplantation. Here immunoSEQ multiplex PCR was the method, and the copy in TCRdb shows in-frame clones only, minus some. The sample carries about 18,000 clones, more than 65% recorded once. The sequencing used PBMCs, collected in a trial of ipilimumab plus nivolumab as post-transplant consolidation. These receptors originate from a male donor with diffuse large B-cell lymphoma.

This clone was found once. The rearrangement links TRBV9 to TRBJ1-3; TRBD1 aligns across 7 bases. The CDR3 is made up of 15 amino acids. Trimming at V came to 4 bases and at J to 4 bases, leaving 8 bases not matched to a gene. Germline loops: CDR1 SGDLS, CDR2 YYNGEE. In DNA form, the CDR3 reads TGTGCCAGCAGCCCAGGGGGGGTAATCGGAAACACCATATATTTT. This gives the protein CASSPGGVIGNTIYF.

This clone was observed a handful of times. The chain couples TRBV27 to TRBJ2-7, with D maybe TRBD2 (6 bases). The germline CDR1 and CDR2 sequences are MNHEY and SMNVEV (reference sequence). This CDR3 spans 13 amino acids. V was cut by 6 bases and J by 0 bases, with 9 bases left in between. The DNA of the CDR3 is TGTGCCAGCAGGGGACTGAGCTCCTACGAGCAGTACTTC. Its protein is CASRGLSSYEQYF.

The chain joins TRBV10-3 to TRBJ1-2, with TRBD1 as a possible D gene (5 bases). There are 12 residues in the CDR3. V lost 11 bases to trimming and J lost 4 bases, with 14 bases between them. Germline V gene sequence: CDR1 ENHRY, CDR2 SYGVKD. The CDR3 bases are TGTGCCGCCTCGGGGGGGGGCTATGGCTACACCTTC. It encodes CAASGGGYGYTF.

This clone has just one count. The chain carries TRBV30 and TRBJ2-1; no reliable D call. CDR3 length: 15 residues. V gave up 0 bases and J gave up 2 bases, with 11 bases separating them. Germline loops: CDR1 GTSNPN, CDR2 SVGIG (reference sequence). In nucleotides, the CDR3 is TGTGCCTGGAGTGTACGTAGCTACCCCTACAATGAGCAGTTCTTC. This encodes CAWSVRSYPYNEQFF.

V is TRBV6-6 and J is TRBJ2-1, with D perhaps matching TRBD1 (7 bases). Looked up from germline, CDR1 is MNHNY and CDR2 is SVGAGI (reference sequence). This CDR3 comprises 15 residues. Trimming pared 5 bases from V and 7 bases from J, leaving 18 bases between. CDR3 residues: CASSLRPEGANEQFF. In DNA, the CDR3 is TGTGCCAGCAGTCTTCGGCCGGAGGGGGCAAATGAGCAGTTCTTC.

V gene TRBV19 combines with J gene TRBJ2-7; 7 positions agree with TRBD1. Losses at the gene ends were 9 bases for V and 1 base for J; bases not matched to a gene: 15. The CDR3 loop spans 16 amino acids. Germline CDR1 and CDR2: LNHDA and SQIVND (reference sequence). The CDR3 DNA is TGTGCCAGCCTGACTAAAGGGACAGTAAGTTCCTACGAGCAGTACTTC. Its protein is CASLTKGTVSSYEQYF. Together with reference TRBV19 and TRBJ2-7, the CDR3 gives the full variable domain: DGGITQSPKYLFRKEGQNVTLSCEQNLNHDAMYWYRQDPGQGLRLIYYSQIVNDFQKGDIAEGYSVSREKKESFPLTVTSAQKNPTAFYLCASLTKGTVSSYEQYFGPGTRLTVT.

V usage is TRBV5-5 and J usage is TRBJ1-1; D call uncertain. The V gene lost 0 bases and the J gene lost 6 bases, with 6 bases spanning the gap. This CDR3 has 12 amino acids. CDR1 is SGHKS, CDR2 YYEKEE, per germline (reference sequence). CDR3 DNA sequence: TGTGCCAGCAGCTTGGCCGACTCTGAAGCTTTCTTT. Its protein product is CASSLADSEAFF.

The chain employs TRBV19 and TRBJ2-3, with 9 bases identical to TRBD2. V shed 4 bases and J 6 bases; nucleotides not matched to a gene: 5. Germline CDR1 and CDR2: LNHDA and SQIVND (reference sequence). CDR3 size: 14 residues. DNA for the CDR3: TGTGCCAGTAGTACGGGACTAGCCCCCGATACGCAGTATTTT. Translated, it gives CASSTGLAPDTQYF.

Points on this clone: No conserved phenylalanine or tryptophan ends this CDR3, so it is likely a read error. Because the CDR3's place on the DNA is in doubt, the DNA is left out and the CDR3 is given as listed by TCRdb. This chain joins TRBV5-1 and TRBJ1-6; TRBD1 is the table's D call and was not checked against the DNA. The CDR3 is 17 amino acids in total, end residues counted. Germline V gives CDR1 SGHRS, CDR2 YFSETQ. The CDR3 here is CASSRGAGGNIVITPPL.

This clone came up a few times. V usage is TRBV18 and J usage is TRBJ2-3; 8 positions match TRBD1. CDR3 length: 17 residues. Germline V lookup: CDR1 KGHSH, CDR2 LQKENI. After removal of 0 bases from V and 3 bases from J, the junction contained 8 bases not matched to a gene. This CDR3 reads CASSPPRTGWRTDTQYF. DNA for the CDR3: TGTGCCAGCTCACCACCGAGGACAGGGTGGAGGACAGATACGCAGTATTTT.

The rearrangement uses TRBV2 and TRBJ1-6; 7 bases line up with TRBD1. The ends lost 8 bases at V and 7 bases at J; junction bases unmatched: 8. The germline gives CDR1 SNHLY, CDR2 FYNNEI. The length of the CDR3 is 14 residues. CDR3 in DNA: TGTGCCAGCCAGGCAGGGGGGTCAAATTCACCCCTCCACTTT. It translates to CASQAGGSNSPLHF.

The chain recombines TRBV2 with TRBJ1-3, with 7 bases that match TRBD1. V lost 5 bases, J lost 3 bases, and 7 bases stayed unmatched. This CDR3 comprises 15 residues. Germline CDR1 and CDR2: SNHLY and FYNNEI. As DNA, the CDR3 is TGTGCCAGCAGTTCGACAGGGTCTGATGGAAACACCATATATTTT. It translates to CASSSTGSDGNTIYF.

The chain has TRBV7-6 and TRBJ2-2, with D tentatively TRBD2 (7 bases). The germline V gene has CDR1 SGHVS and CDR2 FNYEAQ. The CDR3 runs to 19 residues. Trimming took 2 bases from V and 5 from J, leaving 24 bases between them. The CDR3 DNA follows: TGTGCCAGCAGCTTACTGATGAGCCCCGGGGGGACACTTACCGGGGAGCTGTTTTTT. Translated, it gives CASSLLMSPGGTLTGELFF.

The chain joins TRBV5-1 to TRBJ2-1, with D tentatively TRBD2 (6 bases). Deletions cut 0 bases from V and 10 bases from J, with 14 bases between. The CDR3 runs 14 residues. The germline V gene has CDR1 SGHRS and CDR2 YFSETQ. The CDR3 loop is CASSLETRPHEQFF. CDR3 in DNA: TGCGCCAGCAGCTTGGAGACTAGACCTCACGAGCAGTTCTTC.

The chain recombines TRBV10-3 with TRBJ2-5, with D uncertain. The CDR3 runs 11 residues. Germline CDR1 is ENHRY and CDR2 is SYGVKD. The V end lost 3 bases, the J end lost 7 bases, and 6 bases lay between the germline ends. The CDR3 DNA reads TGTGCCATCAGTGAATCAGGGACCCAGTACTTC. This translates into CAISESGTQYF.

The chain couples TRBV5-8 to TRBJ1-6; 7 positions agree with TRBD1. Germline CDR1 is SGHTS and CDR2 is YDEGEE. The CDR3 covers 15 residues. The V segment lost 5 bases and the J segment 8 bases; nucleotides outside the gene matches: 10. CDR3 protein: CASRQNRGKDSPLHF. The CDR3, as DNA: TGTGCCAGCAGGCAAAACAGGGGAAAGGATTCACCCCTCCACTTT.

Only one count was recorded for this clone. The J gene is TRBJ1-2, the V gene TRBV19; D is unresolved. The ends were cut back, 5 bases at V and 0 bases at J, with 10 bases in the middle. Germline CDR1 is LNHDA and CDR2 is SQIVND (reference sequence). This CDR3 spans 14 amino acids. CDR3 protein: CASSPSGTNYGYTF. The CDR3 bases are TGTGCCAGTAGTCCTTCGGGTACTAACTATGGCTACACCTTC.

The chain has TRBV10-3 and TRBJ2-2; D unresolved. This CDR3 is built from 14 residues. Germline assignment: CDR1 ENHRY and CDR2 SYGVKD. V was shortened by 2 bases and J by 3 bases, with 7 bases between the two germline ends. The CDR3 DNA reads as TGTGCCATCAGTGAGGCGGCCTACACCGGGGAGCTGTTTTTT. Encoded protein: CAISEAAYTGELFF.

On this clone: Within the sample, other DNA sequences also encode this same CDR3. V is TRBV4-1 and J is TRBJ1-5; D call uncertain. Germline V gene data show CDR1 as MGHRA and CDR2 as YSYEKL. Deletions cut 1 base from V and 1 base from J, with 8 bases between. The CDR3 is 15 residues long. The CDR3 region is CASSQAPLSNQPQHF. In DNA, the CDR3 is TGCGCCAGCAGCCAAGCCCCGCTAAGCAATCAGCCCCAGCATTTT.

V is TRBV6-1 and J is TRBJ1-4; D uncertain. The germline V and J ends were trimmed by 10 bases and 4 bases, with 16 bases remaining between them. Germline values: CDR1 MNHNS, CDR2 SASEGT. CDR3 length: 14 residues. The CDR3 is CATTPNRINEKLFF. Written as DNA, the CDR3 is TGTGCCACCACCCCGAATAGGATTAATGAAAAACTGTTTTTT.